Listed here are 8 T cell receptor beta chains from one sample, sequenced in a study of CD4+ T cells in melanoma. TCRdb keeps only in-frame clones here, not all; method: immunoSEQ multiplex PCR. The profile shows 120,000 to 150,000 clones, around 90% of them singletons. All receptors derive from a human donor with melanoma.

This clone was counted once. V usage is TRBV5-1 and J usage is TRBJ1-1, with D hard to call. With 3 bases removed from V and 1 base from J, the gap between germline ends came to 13 bases. Germline lookup yields CDR1 SGHRS and CDR2 YFSETQ. The CDR3 is made up of 15 amino acids. The CDR3 spells CASSSRTARNTEAFF. As DNA, the CDR3 is TGCGCCAGCAGCTCCCGAACGGCCAGGAACACTGAAGCTTTCTTT.

This chain connects TRBV11-3 to TRBJ2-2; 10 bases match TRBD2. Germline CDR1 is SGHNT and CDR2 is YENEEA. CDR3 length equals 15 residues. With 4 bases clipped from V and 10 bases from J, the junction kept 9 bases outside the gene matches. CDR3 DNA sequence: TGTGCCAGCAGCTCGAGCGGGGGGGCCTCTACGGAGCTGTTTTTT. Translated: CASSSSGGASTELFF.

The chain couples TRBV5-6 to TRBJ1-4, with 11 bases aligning to TRBD1. CDR1 is SGHDT, CDR2 YYEEEE, per germline. The CDR3 consists of 15 residues. The ends lost 3 bases at V and 7 bases at J; junction bases unmatched: 5. The CDR3 protein is CASSWSGTGGEKLFF. DNA of the CDR3: TGTGCCAGCAGCTGGTCCGGGACAGGGGGTGAAAAACTGTTTTTT.

This clone was seen only a few times. CDR3 bases: TGTGCCAGCAGCCGCTCGGGGGACGAGCAGTACTTC. Its protein is CASSRSGDEQYF. The chain combines TRBV5-4 with TRBJ2-7, with a weak D call TRBD2 (6 bases). Germline V gene data show CDR1 as SGHNT and CDR2 as YYREEE (reference sequence). Deletions cut 4 bases from V and 5 bases from J, with 10 bases between. This CDR3 has 12 amino acids.

Only a few counts were recorded for this clone. This rearrangement joins TRBV5-6 to TRBJ1-2, with TRBD1 identical over 7 bases. Trimming cost V 4 bases and J 6 bases; bases outside gene matches: 9. Looked up from germline, CDR1 is SGHDT and CDR2 is YYEEEE. CDR3 length: 14 residues. For the CDR3, the DNA is TGTGCCAGCAGCCTCGACAGGGCAGCGGATGGCTACACCTTC. Its protein is CASSLDRAADGYTF.

This rearrangement joins TRBV11-2 to TRBJ2-5, with D unclear. The V gene lost 5 bases and the J gene lost 5 bases, with 6 bases spanning the gap. In germline, CDR1 is SGHAT, CDR2 FQNNGV. This CDR3 contains 11 residues. The CDR3 loop reads CASSRRETQYF. The CDR3 DNA reads as TGTGCCAGCAGCCGAAGGGAGACCCAGTACTTC.

The genes are TRBV4-1 and TRBJ2-5, with D possibly matching TRBD1 (5 bases). There are 17 residues in the CDR3. The V gene lost 1 base and the J gene lost 2 bases, with 17 bases spanning the gap. Germline CDR1 is MGHRA and CDR2 is YSYEKL. The CDR3 region is CASSQGHPRAGQETQYF. DNA of the CDR3: TGCGCCAGCAGCCAAGGGCACCCCAGGGCAGGTCAAGAGACCCAGTACTTC.

The chain is built from TRBV7-3 and TRBJ2-1, with 7 bases lining up with TRBD1. The germline V gene encodes CDR1 SGHTA and CDR2 FQGTGA. V gave up 5 bases and J gave up 7 bases; unmatched junction bases: 14. The CDR3 sequence is 16 residues long. The CDR3 loop reads CASSAQGELWSNEQFF. The CDR3 DNA reads as TGTGCCAGCAGCGCTCAGGGGGAACTTTGGTCAAATGAGCAGTTCTTC.